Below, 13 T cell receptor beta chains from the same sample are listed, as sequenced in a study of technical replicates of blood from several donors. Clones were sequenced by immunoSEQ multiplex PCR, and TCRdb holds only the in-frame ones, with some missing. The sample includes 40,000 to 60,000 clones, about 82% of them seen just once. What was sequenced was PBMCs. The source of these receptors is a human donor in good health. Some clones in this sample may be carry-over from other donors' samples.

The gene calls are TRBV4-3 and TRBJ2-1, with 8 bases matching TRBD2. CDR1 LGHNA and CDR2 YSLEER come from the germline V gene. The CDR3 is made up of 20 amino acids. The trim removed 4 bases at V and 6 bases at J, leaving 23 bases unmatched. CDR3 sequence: CASSPRAGGQPGLLRNEQFF. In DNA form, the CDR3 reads TGCGCCAGCAGCCCCCGGGCGGGGGGCCAGCCTGGATTACTTCGCAATGAGCAGTTCTTC.

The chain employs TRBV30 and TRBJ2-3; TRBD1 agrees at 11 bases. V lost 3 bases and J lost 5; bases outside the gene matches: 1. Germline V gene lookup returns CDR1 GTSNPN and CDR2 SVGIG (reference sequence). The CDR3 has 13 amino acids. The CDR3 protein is CAWRDRGRDTQYF. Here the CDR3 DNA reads TGTGCCTGGAGGGACAGGGGGCGAGATACGCAGTATTTT.

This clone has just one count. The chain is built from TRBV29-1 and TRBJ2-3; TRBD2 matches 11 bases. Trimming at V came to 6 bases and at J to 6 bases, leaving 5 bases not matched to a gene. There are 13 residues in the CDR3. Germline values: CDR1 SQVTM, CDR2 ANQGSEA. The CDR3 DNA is TGCAGCGTCCATAGCGGGGGGGGTGATACGCAGTATTTT. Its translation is CSVHSGGGDTQYF.

CDR3 sequence (DNA): TGTGCCAGCAGCCCCACCGGGAGTCAGACCGGGGAGCTGTTTTTT. It yields the protein CASSPTGSQTGELFF. The chain uses TRBV6-6 and TRBJ2-2; a weak D match, TRBD2 (6 bases). Germline V lookup: CDR1 MNHNY, CDR2 SVGAGI (reference sequence). This CDR3 contains 15 residues. V lost 6 bases and J 5 bases, leaving 16 bases between the germline ends.

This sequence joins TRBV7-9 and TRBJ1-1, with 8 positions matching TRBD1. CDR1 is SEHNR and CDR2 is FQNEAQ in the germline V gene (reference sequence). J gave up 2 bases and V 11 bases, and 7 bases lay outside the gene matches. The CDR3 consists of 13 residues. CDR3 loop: CAWGTGPNTEAFF. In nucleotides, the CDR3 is TGTGCCTGGGGGACAGGCCCAAACACTGAAGCTTTCTTT.

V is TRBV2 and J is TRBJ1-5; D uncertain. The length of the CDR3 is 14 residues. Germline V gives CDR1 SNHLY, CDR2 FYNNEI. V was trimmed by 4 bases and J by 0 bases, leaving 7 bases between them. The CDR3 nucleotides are TGTGCCAGCAGTGCACAGCTTAGCAATCAGCCCCAGCATTTT. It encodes CASSAQLSNQPQHF.

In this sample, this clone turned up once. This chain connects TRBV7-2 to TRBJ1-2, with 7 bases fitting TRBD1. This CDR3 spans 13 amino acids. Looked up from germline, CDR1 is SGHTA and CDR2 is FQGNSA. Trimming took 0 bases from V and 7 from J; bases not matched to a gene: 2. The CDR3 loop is CASSLAGGLGYTF. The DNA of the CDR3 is TGTGCCAGCAGCTTAGCAGGGGGCCTTGGCTACACCTTC.

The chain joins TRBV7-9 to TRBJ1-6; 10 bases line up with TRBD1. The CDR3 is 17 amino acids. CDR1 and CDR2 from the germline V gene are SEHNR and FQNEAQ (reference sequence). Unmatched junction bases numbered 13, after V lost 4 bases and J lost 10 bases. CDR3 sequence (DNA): TGTGCCAGCAGCTCCCCCCAGGGGACAGGGGTTCAATCACCCCTCCACTTT. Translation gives CASSSPQGTGVQSPLHF.

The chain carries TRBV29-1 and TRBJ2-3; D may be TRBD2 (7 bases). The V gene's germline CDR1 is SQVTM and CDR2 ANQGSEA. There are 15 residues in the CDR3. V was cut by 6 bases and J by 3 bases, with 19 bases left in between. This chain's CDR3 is CSVERMGGHTDTQYF. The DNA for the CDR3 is TGCAGCGTAGAGAGGATGGGGGGGCATACAGATACGCAGTATTTT.

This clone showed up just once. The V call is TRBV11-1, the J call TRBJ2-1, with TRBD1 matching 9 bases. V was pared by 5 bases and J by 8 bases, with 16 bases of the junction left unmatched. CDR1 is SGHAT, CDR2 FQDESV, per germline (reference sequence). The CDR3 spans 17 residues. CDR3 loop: CASSPNPQGAKFDEQFF. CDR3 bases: TGTGCCAGCAGCCCAAATCCACAGGGGGCGAAATTCGATGAGCAGTTCTTC.

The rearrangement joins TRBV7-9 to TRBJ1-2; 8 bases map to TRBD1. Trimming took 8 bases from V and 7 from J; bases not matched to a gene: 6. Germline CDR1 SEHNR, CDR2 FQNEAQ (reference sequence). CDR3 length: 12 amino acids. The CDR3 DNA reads TGTGCCAGCCGGACAGGGATGAGTGGCTACACCTTC. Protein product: CASRTGMSGYTF.

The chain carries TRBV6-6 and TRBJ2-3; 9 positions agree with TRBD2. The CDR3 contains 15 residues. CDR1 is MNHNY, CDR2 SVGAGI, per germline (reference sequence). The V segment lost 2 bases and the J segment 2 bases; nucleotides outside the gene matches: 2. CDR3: CASSYSGGSTDTQYF. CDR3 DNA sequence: TGTGCCAGCAGTTACAGCGGGGGGTCCACAGATACGCAGTATTTT.

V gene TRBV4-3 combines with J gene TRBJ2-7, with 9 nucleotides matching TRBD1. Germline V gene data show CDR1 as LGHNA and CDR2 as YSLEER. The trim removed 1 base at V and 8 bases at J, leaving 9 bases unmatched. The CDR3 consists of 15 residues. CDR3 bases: TGCGCCAGCAGCCAAGTGGGTACAGGGGGCATGAAGCAGTACTTC. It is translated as CASSQVGTGGMKQYF.